This TCR beta chain was profiled in a study of blood T cell repertoires in COVID-19. In the study overall: Material from acute and convalescent COVID-19 was sourced from the United States, Italy and Spain. PBMCs, B-cell-depleted T cells, or T cells were the source of the cDNA or gDNA that made up the material.

This clone was observed once. The CDR3 is 14 amino acids. Germline V CDR1 and CDR2: PRHDT, FYEKMQ (reference sequence). With 6 bases clipped from V and 5 bases from J, the junction kept 6 bases outside the gene matches. Followed over time, Seattle patients had been enrolled while infection was active. In the authors' workflow: Reference gene primer amplification gave estimated nucleated cell counts. Profiled with immunoSEQ multiplex PCR; TCRdb holds only in-frame clones, not every one. V, J and clone size reflect that table, while D and trimming were determined from the DNA. The sample has under 350,000 clones, roughly nine tenths seen once.

The chain has TRBV13 and TRBJ1-5; 8 nucleotides align to TRBD1. The clonotype originates from a woman in her twenties or thirties with COVID-19, enrolled during active disease. What was sequenced was peripheral blood. CDR3 DNA: TGTGCCAGCAGTTCCAGGGGGCTAGATCAGCCCCAGCATTTT. Translating it yields CASSSRGLDQPQHF. Full variable domain (missing parts from reference TRBV13 and TRBJ1-5): AAGVIQSPRHLIKEKRETATLKCYPIPRHDTVYWYQQGPGQDPQFLISFYEKMQSDKGSIPDRFSAQQFSDYHSELNMSSLELGDSALYFCASSSRGLDQPQHFGDGTRLSIL.